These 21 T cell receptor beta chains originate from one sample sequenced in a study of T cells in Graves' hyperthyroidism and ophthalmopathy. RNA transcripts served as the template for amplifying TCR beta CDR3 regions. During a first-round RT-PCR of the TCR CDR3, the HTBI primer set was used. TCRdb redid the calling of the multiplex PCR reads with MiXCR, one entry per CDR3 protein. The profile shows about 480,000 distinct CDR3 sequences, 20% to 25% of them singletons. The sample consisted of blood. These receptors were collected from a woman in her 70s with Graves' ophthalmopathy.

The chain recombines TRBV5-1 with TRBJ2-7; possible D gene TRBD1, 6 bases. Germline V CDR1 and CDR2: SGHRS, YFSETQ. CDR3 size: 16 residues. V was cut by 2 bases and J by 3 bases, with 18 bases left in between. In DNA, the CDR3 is TGCGCCAGCAGCTTACAGGGAATGCCTCCAGACTACGAGCAGTACTTC. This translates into CASSLQGMPPDYEQYF.

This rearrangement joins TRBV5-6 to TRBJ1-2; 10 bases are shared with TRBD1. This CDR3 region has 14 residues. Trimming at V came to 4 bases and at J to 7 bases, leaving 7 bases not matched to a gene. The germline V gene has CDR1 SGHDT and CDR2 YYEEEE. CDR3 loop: CASSVTGGAGGYTF. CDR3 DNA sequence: TGTGCCAGCAGCGTGACAGGGGGCGCGGGTGGCTACACCTTC.

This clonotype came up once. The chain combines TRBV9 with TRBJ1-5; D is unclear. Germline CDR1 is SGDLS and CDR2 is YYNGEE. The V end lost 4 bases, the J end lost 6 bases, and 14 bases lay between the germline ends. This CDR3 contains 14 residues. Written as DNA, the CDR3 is TGTGCCAGCAGCTCCCACGGAGAGAGTCAGCCCCAGCATTTT. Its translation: CASSSHGESQPQHF.

CDR3 nucleotide sequence: TGTGCCAGCAGACCTGAGACAGGGGCACAGACCGGGGAGCTGTTTTTT. Translated, it gives CASRPETGAQTGELFF. The genes are TRBV27 and TRBJ2-2, with 8 bases fitting TRBD1. The CDR3 loop spans 16 amino acids. J gave up 5 bases and V 6 bases, and 11 bases lay outside the gene matches. Per germline, CDR1 MNHEY and CDR2 SMNVEV (reference sequence).

The CDR3 region is CATSRDTNTYSNQPQHF. CDR3 DNA: TGTGCCACCAGCAGAGATACGAACACCTATAGCAATCAGCCCCAGCATTTT. This chain uses TRBV15 with TRBJ1-5, with D uncertain. The CDR3 has 17 residues. The V and J ends lost 0 bases and 0 bases respectively, with 12 bases between them. The germline gives CDR1 LNHNV, CDR2 YYDKDF (reference sequence).

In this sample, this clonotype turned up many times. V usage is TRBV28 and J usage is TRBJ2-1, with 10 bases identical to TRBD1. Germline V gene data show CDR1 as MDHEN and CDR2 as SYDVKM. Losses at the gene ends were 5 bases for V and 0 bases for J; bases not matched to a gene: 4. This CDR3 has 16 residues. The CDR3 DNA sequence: TGTGCCAGCAGTCCGACAGGGGGCAGCTCCTACAATGAGCAGTTCTTC. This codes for CASSPTGGSSYNEQFF.

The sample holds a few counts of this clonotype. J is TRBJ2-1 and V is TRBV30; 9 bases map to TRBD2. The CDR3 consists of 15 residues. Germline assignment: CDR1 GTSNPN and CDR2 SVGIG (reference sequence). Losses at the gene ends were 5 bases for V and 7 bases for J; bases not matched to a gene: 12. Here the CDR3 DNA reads TGTGCCTGGGGTTCTATAGCGGGAGTCTATAATGAGCAGTTCTTC. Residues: CAWGSIAGVYNEQFF.

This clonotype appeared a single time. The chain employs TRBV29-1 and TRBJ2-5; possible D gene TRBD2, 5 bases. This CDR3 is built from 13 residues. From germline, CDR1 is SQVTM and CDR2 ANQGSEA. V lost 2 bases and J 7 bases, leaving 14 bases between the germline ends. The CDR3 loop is CSVEWTLPGTQYF. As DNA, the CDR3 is TGCAGCGTTGAATGGACTCTCCCGGGGACCCAGTACTTC.

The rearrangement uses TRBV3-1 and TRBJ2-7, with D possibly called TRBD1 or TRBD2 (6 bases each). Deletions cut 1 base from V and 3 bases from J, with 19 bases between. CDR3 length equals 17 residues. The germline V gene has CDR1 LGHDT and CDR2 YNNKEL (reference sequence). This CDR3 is CASSQGLVGGAHYEQYF. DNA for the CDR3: TGTGCCAGCAGCCAAGGTTTGGTCGGGGGCGCTCACTACGAGCAGTACTTC.

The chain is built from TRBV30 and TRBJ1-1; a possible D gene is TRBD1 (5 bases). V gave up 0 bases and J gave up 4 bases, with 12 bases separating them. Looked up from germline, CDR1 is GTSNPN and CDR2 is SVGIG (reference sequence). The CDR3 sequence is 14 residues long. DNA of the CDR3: TGTGCCTGGAGTGTGAGGGGTATGGGCACTGAAGCTTTCTTT. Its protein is CAWSVRGMGTEAFF.

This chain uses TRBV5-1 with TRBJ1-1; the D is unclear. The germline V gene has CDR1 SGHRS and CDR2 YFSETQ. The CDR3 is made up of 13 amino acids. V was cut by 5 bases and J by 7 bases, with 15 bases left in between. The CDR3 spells CASSREVGIEAFF. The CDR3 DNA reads TGCGCCAGCAGTCGGGAGGTGGGGATTGAAGCTTTCTTT.

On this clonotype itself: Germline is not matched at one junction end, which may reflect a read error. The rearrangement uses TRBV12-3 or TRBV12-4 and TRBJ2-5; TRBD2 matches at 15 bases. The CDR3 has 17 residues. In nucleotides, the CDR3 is TGTGCCAGCAGTTGGACTAGCGGGAGGGTAGAGGTAGAGATCCAGTACTTC. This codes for CASSWTSGRVEVEIQYF.

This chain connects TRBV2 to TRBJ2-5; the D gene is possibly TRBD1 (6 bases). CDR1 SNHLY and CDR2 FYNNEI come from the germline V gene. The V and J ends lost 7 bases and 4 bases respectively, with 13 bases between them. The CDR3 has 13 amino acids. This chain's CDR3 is CASIQGPRETQYF. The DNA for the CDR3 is TGTGCCAGCATTCAGGGGCCTAGAGAGACCCAGTACTTC.

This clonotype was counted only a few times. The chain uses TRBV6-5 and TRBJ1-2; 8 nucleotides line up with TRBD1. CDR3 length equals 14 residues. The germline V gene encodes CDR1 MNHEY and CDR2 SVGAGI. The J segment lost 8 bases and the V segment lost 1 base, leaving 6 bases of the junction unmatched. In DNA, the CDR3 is TGTGCCAGCAGTTACTTAGACAGGGGAACGGGCTACACCTTC. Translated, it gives CASSYLDRGTGYTF.

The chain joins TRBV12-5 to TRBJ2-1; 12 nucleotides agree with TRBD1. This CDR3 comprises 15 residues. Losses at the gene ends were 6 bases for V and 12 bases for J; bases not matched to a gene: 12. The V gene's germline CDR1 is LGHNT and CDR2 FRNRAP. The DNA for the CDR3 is TGTGCTAGTGGCCCGGGGACAGGGGGCTGGGATGGGCAGTTCTTC. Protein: CASGPGTGGWDGQFF.

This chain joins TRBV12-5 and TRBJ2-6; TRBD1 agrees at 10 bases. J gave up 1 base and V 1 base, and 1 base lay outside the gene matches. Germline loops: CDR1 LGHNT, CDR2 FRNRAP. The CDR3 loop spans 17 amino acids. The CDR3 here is CASGLGQGASGANVLTF. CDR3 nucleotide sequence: TGTGCTAGTGGTTTGGGACAGGGGGCTTCTGGGGCCAACGTCCTGACTTTC.

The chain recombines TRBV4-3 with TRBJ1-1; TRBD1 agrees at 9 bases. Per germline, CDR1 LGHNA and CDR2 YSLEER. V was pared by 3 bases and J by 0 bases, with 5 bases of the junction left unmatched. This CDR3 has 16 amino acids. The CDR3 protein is CASSHPTGGMNTEAFF. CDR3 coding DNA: TGCGCCAGCAGCCACCCGACAGGGGGGATGAACACTGAAGCTTTCTTT.

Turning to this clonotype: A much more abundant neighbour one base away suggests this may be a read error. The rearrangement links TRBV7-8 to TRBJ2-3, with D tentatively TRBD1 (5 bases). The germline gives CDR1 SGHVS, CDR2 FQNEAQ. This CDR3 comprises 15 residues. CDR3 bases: TGTGCCAGCAGCTCGCAGGGTAACGTCGCAGATACGCGGTATTTT. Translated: CASSSQGNVADTRYF.

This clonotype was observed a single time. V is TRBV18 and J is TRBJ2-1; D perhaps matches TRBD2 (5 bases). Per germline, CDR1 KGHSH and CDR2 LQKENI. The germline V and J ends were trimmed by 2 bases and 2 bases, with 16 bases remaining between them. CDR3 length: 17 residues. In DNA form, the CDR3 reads TGTGCCAGCTCACCAGCCCCTACTAGGGCGGCCTACAATGAGCAGTTCTTC. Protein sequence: CASSPAPTRAAYNEQFF.

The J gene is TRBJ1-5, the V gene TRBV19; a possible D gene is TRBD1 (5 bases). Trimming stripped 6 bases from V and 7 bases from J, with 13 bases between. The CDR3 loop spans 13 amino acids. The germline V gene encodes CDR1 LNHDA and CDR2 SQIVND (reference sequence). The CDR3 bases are TGTGCCAGTAGGAGAGAAAGGGGCCAGCCCCAGCATTTT. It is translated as CASRRERGQPQHF.

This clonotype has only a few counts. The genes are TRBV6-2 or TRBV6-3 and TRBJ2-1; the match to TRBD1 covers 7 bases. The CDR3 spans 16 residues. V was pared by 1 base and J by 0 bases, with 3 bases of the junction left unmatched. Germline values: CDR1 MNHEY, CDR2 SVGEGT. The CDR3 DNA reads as TGTGCCAGCAGTTACTGGGGACAGAGCTCCTACAATGAGCAGTTCTTC. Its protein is CASSYWGQSSYNEQFF.